The rows below give T cell receptor beta chains drawn from one sample of a study of prognosis after radiotherapy for stage I lung cancer. MiXCR, applied by TCRdb to the multiplex PCR reads, yields one record per CDR3 protein. The sample consists of around 51,000 distinct CDR3 sequences, over 30% of them appearing once. Here the sequenced sample was PBMCs, taken before or after stereotactic body radiation therapy (not recorded which). These TCRs come from a donor over 45 with non-small cell lung cancer. Both conserved end residues are part of each CDR3. The D gene is left open where the match is weak.

d_call: NA; v_call: TRBV11-2; cdr3_aa: CASSLRQISGNTIYF
d_call: NA; v_call: TRBV7-9; cdr3_aa: CAGLTGCASTEAFF
d_call: NA; v_call: TRBV7-2; cdr3_aa: CASSLARGGEAFF
d_call: NA; v_call: TRBV12-3/TRBV12-4; cdr3_aa: CASGETGRAGELFF
d_call: NA; v_call: TRBV10-3; cdr3_aa: CAIRKTTGQQENKYF
d_call: TRBD1; v_call: TRBV6-1; cdr3_aa: CASSDPGTASYEQYF
d_call: NA; v_call: TRBV5-1; cdr3_aa: CSSSFSSWGSLPNEQYF
d_call: TRBD2; v_call: TRBV5-1; cdr3_aa: CASSPVLAVGSTDTQYF
d_call: TRBD2; v_call: TRBV28; cdr3_aa: CASGKREGRETQYF
d_call: NA; v_call: TRBV15; cdr3_aa: CATSSGGFGQGTYEQYF
d_call: TRBD2; v_call: TRBV4-3; cdr3_aa: CASSLQRGYSYEQYF
d_call: NA; v_call: TRBV7-2; cdr3_aa: CASSSKMGGRTSDTQYF
d_call: NA; v_call: TRBV12-5; cdr3_aa: CASGLDMNLRGNIQYF
d_call: TRBD2; v_call: TRBV30; cdr3_aa: CAWSSRGYGLQETQYF
d_call: NA; v_call: TRBV11-2; cdr3_aa: CASSFSRTDSRNQPQHF
d_call: NA; v_call: TRBV20-1; cdr3_aa: CSCSVSPLAKNIQYF
d_call: NA; v_call: TRBV6-4; cdr3_aa: CASSSHGEAYEQYF
d_call: NA; v_call: TRBV5-1; cdr3_aa: CASRLNRDPYEQYF
d_call: NA; v_call: TRBV10-3; cdr3_aa: CAIRAGSPRHDEQFF
d_call: TRBD2; v_call: TRBV3-1; cdr3_aa: CASSQRGGGRLDTQYF
d_call: NA; v_call: TRBV20-1; cdr3_aa: CSLRRGYTF
d_call: NA; v_call: TRBV20-1; cdr3_aa: CSARDRISSGNTIYF
d_call: TRBD2; v_call: TRBV4-3; cdr3_aa: CASSQDRGLAGETGELFF
d_call: NA; v_call: TRBV7-9; cdr3_aa: CASSGGRGMNTEAFF
d_call: NA; v_call: TRBV29-1; cdr3_aa: CSAAAGVDSPLHF
d_call: NA; v_call: TRBV6-5; cdr3_aa: CASSSPGGYFVAFF
d_call: NA; v_call: TRBV6-2/TRBV6-3; cdr3_aa: CASGPSPLGSTEAFF
d_call: NA; v_call: TRBV20-1; cdr3_aa: CSASREVVKGYTF
d_call: NA; v_call: TRBV20-1; cdr3_aa: CSAKGTLSSYEQYF
d_call: NA; v_call: TRBV11-2; cdr3_aa: CASSLDQGLSQPQHF
d_call: NA; v_call: TRBV19; cdr3_aa: CASRRPRARTIGKTDTQYF
d_call: NA; v_call: TRBV24-1; cdr3_aa: CATSDFRVNQPQHF